This T cell receptor beta chain was observed in a study of early T cells in non-severe SARS-CoV-2 infection. Unique molecular identifiers tagged individual cDNA molecules. TCRdb re-derived calls from the 5' RACE reads in MiXCR, one entry per CDR3 protein. The repertoire includes tens of thousands of distinct CDR3 sequences, approximately 6.9% of them detected once, and about 3.8% sits in the top ten. This clonotype appeared many times. This CDR3 comprises 16 residues. Germline CDR1 is MNHEY and CDR2 is SVGEGT. The ends lost 2 bases at V and 4 bases at J; junction bases unmatched: 7. The V gene is TRBV6-2 or TRBV6-3, the J gene TRBJ2-5, with TRBD2 matching 10 bases. Sequenced: whole blood. This TCR was recovered from an adult who was a healthcare worker with PCR-confirmed SARS-CoV-2 infection or an uninfected control (not recorded which). In nucleotides, the CDR3 is TGTGCCAGCAGTTACCTAGCGGGAGTAGCGAGAGAGACCCAGTACTTC. As protein: CASSYLAGVARETQYF.